This TCR beta chain was found in a study of T cells after yellow fever vaccination. TCRdb analysed the 5' RACE reads with MiXCR anew, one entry per CDR3 protein. The sample includes fewer than 500,000 distinct CDR3 sequences, under 20% of them seen just once. This clonotype has only a few counts. This CDR3 spans 16 amino acids. With 0 bases removed from V and 11 bases from J, the gap between germline ends came to 18 bases. Looked up from germline, CDR1 is SGHRS and CDR2 is YFSETQ. The source is a man between 18 and 29 years old who received the YFV17D yellow fever vaccine. Sequences were derived from PBMCs, sampled before the yellow fever booster vaccination. The chain is built from TRBV5-1 and TRBJ1-6, with a weak D call TRBD1 (6 bases). CDR3 coding DNA: TGCGCCAGCAGCTTGGCGGCAGGGGTGTATGATGCACCCCTCCACTTT. This gives the protein CASSLAAGVYDAPLHF.